These T cell receptor beta chains were read from a single sample in a study of beta chain features in type 1 diabetes. Generated by immunoSEQ multiplex PCR, the TCRdb table keeps only in-frame clones and is missing some. Of 810,000 or so clones in the sample, 17% were seen once. Sequenced: naive CD4+ T cells from blood. These receptors were obtained from a young woman in good health. Both conserved end residues are part of each CDR3. Rows may omit the clone size; those that give it use once, few, many or a size class.

>few|TRBJ2-5|16|TRBV15
CATSRSPPGDQETQYF
>-|TRBJ2-1|15|TRBV4-3
CASSSGTSDYNEQFF
>-|TRBJ2-1|17|TRBV27
CASSLSWQAGSYNEQFF
>-|TRBJ2-5|15|TRBV5-4
CASSWAPGTEGTQYF
>-|TRBJ2-2|15|TRBV6-4
CASSEEHPNTGELFF
>-|TRBJ2-3|15|TRBV6-6
CASSYVQSSTDTQYF
>-|TRBJ2-7|16|TRBV7-8
CASSLGGLAGVYEQYF
>-|TRBJ2-5|16|TRBV18
CASSPERLAGVETQYF
>few|TRBJ2-3|15|TRBV4-2
CASSQGDSSTDTQYF
>few|TRBJ2-1|14|TRBV11-2
CASSSSGSYNEQFF
>few|TRBJ1-1|11|TRBV18
CASSPGTEAFF
>-|TRBJ2-1|12|TRBV4-1
CASGGSYNEQFF
>-|TRBJ2-7|14|TRBV7-2
CASSKETHSYEQYF
>-|TRBJ2-2|17|TRBV4-3
CASSRDDQDVHPGELFF
>once|TRBJ2-5|14|TRBV5-1
CASSLGQRQETQYF
>few|TRBJ2-2|18|TRBV13
CASSLEASLAGHTGELFF
>few|TRBJ2-5|11|TRBV20-1
CSAQQQETQYF
>-|TRBJ1-3|13|TRBV27
CASKGNSGNTIYF
>-|TRBJ2-3|15|TRBV6-5
CASRGGGGYTDTQYF
>-|TRBJ2-2|14|TRBV4-2
CASSRAGDTGELFF
>few|-|15|TRBV7-2
CASSLALQASYEQYF
>-|TRBJ2-4|16|TRBV6-6
CASSYGQKVAKNIQYF
>few|TRBJ2-2|15|TRBV7-8
CASSFWTGETGELFF
>-|TRBJ2-1|15|TRBV25-1
CASRQLAGSYNEQFF
>-|TRBJ2-7|14|TRBV7-2
CASSLSPGSYEQYF
>-|TRBJ2-1|17|TRBV27
CASSSYRLAGIYNEQFF
>few|TRBJ1-1|15|TRBV28
CASSLSGTPNTEAFF
>-|TRBJ1-1|13|TRBV6-1
CATYRGTNTEAFF
>-|TRBJ2-2|15|TRBV4-1
CASSRRTRDYGELFF
>-|TRBJ2-5|14|TRBV18
CASSPPRPQETQYF
>-|TRBJ2-1|15|TRBV15
CATSRDGASYNEQFF
>few|TRBJ1-1|16|TRBV7-2
CASSFILGLGGTEAFF
>-|TRBJ2-1|15|TRBV7-3
CASSPGLAGANEQFF
>-|TRBJ1-4|16|TRBV5-1
CASSMIQGAPNEKLFF
>-|TRBJ2-1|15|TRBV11-1
CASSSSGTSLSRQFF
>few|TRBJ2-1|10|TRBV20-1
CSARANEQFF